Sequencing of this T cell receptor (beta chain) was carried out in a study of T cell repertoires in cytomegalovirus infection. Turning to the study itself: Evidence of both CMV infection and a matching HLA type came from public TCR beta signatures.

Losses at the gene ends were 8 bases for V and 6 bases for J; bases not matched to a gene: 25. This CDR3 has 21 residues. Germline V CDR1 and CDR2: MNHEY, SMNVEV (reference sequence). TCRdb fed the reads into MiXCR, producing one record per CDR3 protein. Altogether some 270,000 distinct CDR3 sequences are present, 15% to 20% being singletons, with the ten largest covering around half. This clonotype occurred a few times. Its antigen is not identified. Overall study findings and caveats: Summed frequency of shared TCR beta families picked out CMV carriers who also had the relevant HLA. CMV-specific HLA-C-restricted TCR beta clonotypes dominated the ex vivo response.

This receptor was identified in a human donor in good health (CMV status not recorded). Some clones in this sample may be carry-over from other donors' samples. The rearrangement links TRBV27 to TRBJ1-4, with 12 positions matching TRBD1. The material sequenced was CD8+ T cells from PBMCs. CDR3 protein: CASSLYSFSELGQGADEKLFF. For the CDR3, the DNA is TGTGCCAGCTCGTTATATTCGTTTTCGGAATTGGGACAGGGGGCTGATGAAAAACTGTTTTTT.